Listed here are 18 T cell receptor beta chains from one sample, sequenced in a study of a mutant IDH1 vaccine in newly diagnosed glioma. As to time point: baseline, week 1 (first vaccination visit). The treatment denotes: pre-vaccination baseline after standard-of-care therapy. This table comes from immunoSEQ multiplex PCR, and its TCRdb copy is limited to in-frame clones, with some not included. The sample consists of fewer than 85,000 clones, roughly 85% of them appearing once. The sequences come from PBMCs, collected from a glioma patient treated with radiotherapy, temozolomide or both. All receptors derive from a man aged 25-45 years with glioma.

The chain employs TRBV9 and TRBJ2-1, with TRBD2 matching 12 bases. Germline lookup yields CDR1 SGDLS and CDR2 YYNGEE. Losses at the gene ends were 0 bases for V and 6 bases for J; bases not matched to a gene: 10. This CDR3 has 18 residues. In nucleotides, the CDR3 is TGTGCCAGCAGCGTAGAGTTTCTAGCGGGGGGGCACGGCAATGAGCAGTTCTTC. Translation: CASSVEFLAGGHGNEQFF.

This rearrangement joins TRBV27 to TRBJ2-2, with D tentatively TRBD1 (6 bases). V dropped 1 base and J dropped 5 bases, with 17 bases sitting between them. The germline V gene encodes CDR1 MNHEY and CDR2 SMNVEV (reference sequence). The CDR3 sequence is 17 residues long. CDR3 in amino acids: CASSLYRTVVPTGELFF. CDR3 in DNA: TGTGCCAGCAGTTTATACAGGACAGTAGTACCTACCGGGGAGCTGTTTTTT.

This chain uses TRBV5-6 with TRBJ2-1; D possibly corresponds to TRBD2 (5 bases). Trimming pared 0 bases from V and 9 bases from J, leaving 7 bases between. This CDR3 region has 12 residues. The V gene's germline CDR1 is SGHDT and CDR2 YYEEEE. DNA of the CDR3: TGTGCCAGCAGCTTGGTCGGGATTGAGCAGTTCTTC. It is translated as CASSLVGIEQFF. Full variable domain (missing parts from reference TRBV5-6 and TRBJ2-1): DAGVTQSPTHLIKTRGQQVTLRCSPKSGHDTVSWYQQALGQGPQFIFQYYEEEERQRGNFPDRFSGHQFPNYSSELNVNALLLGDSALYLCASSLVGIEQFFGPGTRLTVL.

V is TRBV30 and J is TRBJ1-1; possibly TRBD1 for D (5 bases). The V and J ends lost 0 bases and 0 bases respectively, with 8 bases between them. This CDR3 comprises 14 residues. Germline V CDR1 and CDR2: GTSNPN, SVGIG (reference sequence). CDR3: CAWSVRQMNTEAFF. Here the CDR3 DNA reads TGTGCCTGGAGTGTGAGACAGATGAACACTGAAGCTTTCTTT.

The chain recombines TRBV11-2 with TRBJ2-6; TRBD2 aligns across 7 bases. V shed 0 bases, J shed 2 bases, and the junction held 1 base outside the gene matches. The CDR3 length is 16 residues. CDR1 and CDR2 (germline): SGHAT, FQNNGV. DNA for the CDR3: TGTGCCAGCAGCTTAGAGGGGGGGACTGGGGCCAACGTCCTGACTTTC. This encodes CASSLEGGTGANVLTF.

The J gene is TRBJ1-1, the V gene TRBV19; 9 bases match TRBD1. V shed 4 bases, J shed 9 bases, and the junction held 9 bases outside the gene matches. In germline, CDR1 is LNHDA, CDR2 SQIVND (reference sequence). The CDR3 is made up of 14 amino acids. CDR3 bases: TGTGCCAGTAGTAACCGGGACAGGGACCTTAAAGCTTTCTTT. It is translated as CASSNRDRDLKAFF.

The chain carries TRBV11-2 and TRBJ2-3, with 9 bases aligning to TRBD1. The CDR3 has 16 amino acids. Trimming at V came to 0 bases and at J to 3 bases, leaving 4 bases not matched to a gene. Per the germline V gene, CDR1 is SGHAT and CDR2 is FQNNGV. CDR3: CASSLEYRGRTDTQYF. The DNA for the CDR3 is TGTGCCAGCAGCTTAGAATACAGGGGGCGTACAGATACGCAGTATTTT.

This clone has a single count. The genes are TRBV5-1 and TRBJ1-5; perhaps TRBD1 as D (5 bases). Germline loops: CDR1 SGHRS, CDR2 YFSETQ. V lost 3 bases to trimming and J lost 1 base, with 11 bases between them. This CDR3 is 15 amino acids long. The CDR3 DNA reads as TGCGCCAGCAGCTCCTCGGGGGGAAGCAATCAGCCCCAGCATTTT. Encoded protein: CASSSSGGSNQPQHF.

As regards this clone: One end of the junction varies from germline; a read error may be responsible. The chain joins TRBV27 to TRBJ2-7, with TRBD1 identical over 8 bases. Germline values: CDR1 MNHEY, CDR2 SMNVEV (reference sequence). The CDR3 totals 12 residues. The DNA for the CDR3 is TGTGCCAGCAGCGACCCGGACAGGGTCCCAACCTTC. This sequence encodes CASSDPDRVPTF.

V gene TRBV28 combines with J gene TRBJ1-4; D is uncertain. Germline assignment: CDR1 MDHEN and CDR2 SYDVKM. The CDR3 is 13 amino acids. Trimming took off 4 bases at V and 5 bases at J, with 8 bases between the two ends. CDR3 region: CASSSRWNEKLFF. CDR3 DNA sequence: TGTGCCAGCAGTTCAAGGTGGAATGAAAAACTGTTTTTT.

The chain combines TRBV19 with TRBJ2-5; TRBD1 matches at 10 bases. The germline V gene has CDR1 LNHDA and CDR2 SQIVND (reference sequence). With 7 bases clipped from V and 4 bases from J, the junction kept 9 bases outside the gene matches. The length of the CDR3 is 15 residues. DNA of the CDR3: TGTGCCAGTACTTACGGACAGGGGGACGTAGAGACCCAGTACTTC. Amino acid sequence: CASTYGQGDVETQYF.

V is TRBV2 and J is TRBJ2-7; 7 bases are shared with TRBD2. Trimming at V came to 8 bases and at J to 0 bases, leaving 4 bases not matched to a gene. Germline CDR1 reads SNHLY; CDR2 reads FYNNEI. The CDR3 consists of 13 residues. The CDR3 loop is CASALAASYEQYF. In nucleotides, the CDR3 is TGTGCCAGCGCCCTAGCGGCCTCCTACGAGCAGTACTTC.

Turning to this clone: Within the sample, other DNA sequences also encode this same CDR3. The CDR3 loop reads CASSPGQGYQPQHF. In nucleotides, the CDR3 is TGCGCCAGCAGCCCGGGACAGGGTTATCAGCCCCAGCATTTT. The genes are TRBV5-1 and TRBJ1-5; TRBD1 matches at 9 bases. J gave up 5 bases and V 4 bases, and 4 bases lay outside the gene matches. CDR3 length equals 14 residues. Germline V CDR1 and CDR2: SGHRS, YFSETQ.

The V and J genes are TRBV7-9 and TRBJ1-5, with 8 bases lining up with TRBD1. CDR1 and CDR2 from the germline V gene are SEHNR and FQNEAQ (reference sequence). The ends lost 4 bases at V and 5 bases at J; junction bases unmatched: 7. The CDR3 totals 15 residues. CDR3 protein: CASSSDREEDQPQHF. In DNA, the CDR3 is TGTGCCAGCAGCTCGGACAGGGAAGAGGATCAGCCCCAGCATTTT.

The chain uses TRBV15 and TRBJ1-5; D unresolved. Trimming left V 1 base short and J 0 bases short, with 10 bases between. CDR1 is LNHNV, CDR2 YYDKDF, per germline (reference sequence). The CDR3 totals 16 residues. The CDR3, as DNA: TGTGCCACCAGCAGAGGCGGATATTATAGCAATCAGCCCCAGCATTTT. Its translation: CATSRGGYYSNQPQHF.

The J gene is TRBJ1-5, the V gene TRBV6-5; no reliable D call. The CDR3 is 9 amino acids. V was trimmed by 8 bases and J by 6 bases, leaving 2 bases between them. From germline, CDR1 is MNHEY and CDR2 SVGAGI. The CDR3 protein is CASGQPQHF. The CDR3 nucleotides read TGTGCCAGCGGTCAGCCCCAGCATTTT.

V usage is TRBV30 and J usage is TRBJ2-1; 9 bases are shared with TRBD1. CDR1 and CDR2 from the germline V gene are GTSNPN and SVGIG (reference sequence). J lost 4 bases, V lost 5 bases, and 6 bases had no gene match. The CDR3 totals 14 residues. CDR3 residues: CAWAQGAGYNEQFF. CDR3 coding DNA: TGTGCCTGGGCACAGGGGGCAGGGTACAATGAGCAGTTCTTC.

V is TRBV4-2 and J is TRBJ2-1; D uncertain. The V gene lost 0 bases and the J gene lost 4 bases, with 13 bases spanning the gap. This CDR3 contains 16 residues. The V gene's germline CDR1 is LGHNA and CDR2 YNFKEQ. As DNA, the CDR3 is TGTGCCAGCAGCCAAGATCAGCGCTATTCATACAATGAGCAGTTCTTC. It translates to CASSQDQRYSYNEQFF.